The clone carrying this TCR beta chain has just a few counts. The antigen remains unidentified. In making TCR beta libraries, quantitative 5'-RACE with molecular barcodes was used. TCRdb called the 5' RACE reads again in MiXCR, with one record for every CDR3 protein. Among 670,000 or so distinct CDR3 sequences listed, over 15% were seen once. This entry is derived from a study of CD8 T cells in ankylosing spondylitis. Study-wide findings and caveats: Disease-linked clones were found to be CD8+ and relatively rare in peripheral blood. Reportedly, disease-linked clones are significantly enriched in ankylosing spondylitis patients' matched synovial fluid. Apparently characteristic of ankylosing spondylitis blood was a TCR beta motif (roughly 8 highly homologous variants).

There are 15 residues in the CDR3. V trimming: 6 bases; J trimming: 2 bases; junction bases outside the gene matches: 5. CDR1 and CDR2 (germline): MNHNS, SASEGT. Sequencing used blood, either unsorted or a sorted T cell fraction (not recorded which). The chain carries TRBV6-1 and TRBJ2-2, with 8 nucleotides matching TRBD2. The clonotype was recovered from a male donor with ankylosing spondylitis. CDR3 sequence: CASSPGLVNTGELFF. Written as DNA, the CDR3 is TGTGCCAGCAGCCCGGGACTAGTTAACACCGGGGAGCTGTTTTTT.